One sample yielded the 15 T cell receptor beta chains listed below, sequenced in a study of cytomegalovirus exposure and HLA in healthy donors. It was with 60 Vbeta and 13 Jbeta primers that the PCR ran. Method: immunoSEQ multiplex PCR; TCRdb's copy keeps in-frame clones and lacks some. The data hold about 99,000 clones, with approximately 73% observed a single time. Sequencing was carried out using PBMCs. These TCRs come from a woman between 18 and 29 years old in good health and CMV-seropositive.

V gene TRBV6-5 combines with J gene TRBJ1-1; D unclear. The CDR3 loop spans 14 amino acids. The germline V and J ends were trimmed by 6 bases and 1 base, with 12 bases remaining between them. In germline, CDR1 is MNHEY, CDR2 SVGAGI. The CDR3 reads CASRPGRGNTEAFF. The CDR3 region has the DNA TGTGCCAGCAGACCCGGGCGGGGGAACACTGAAGCTTTCTTT.

The chain uses TRBV19 and TRBJ2-7; D gene uncertain. CDR3 length equals 14 residues. Germline-derived CDR1 and CDR2 are LNHDA and SQIVND (reference sequence). V was pared by 1 base and J by 2 bases, with 9 bases between. CDR3 nucleotide sequence: TGTGCCAGTAGTATAGTTGACACCGCCTACGAGCAGTACTTC. Its protein product is CASSIVDTAYEQYF.

The V call is TRBV4-2, the J call TRBJ1-5; maybe TRBD1 (6 bases). From germline, CDR1 is LGHNA and CDR2 YNFKEQ. The CDR3 has 15 amino acids. Trimming removed 0 bases from V and 3 bases from J, with 9 bases in between. The CDR3 is CASSQDWTVNQPQHF. The CDR3 nucleotides read TGTGCCAGCAGCCAAGACTGGACAGTCAATCAGCCCCAGCATTTT.

This chain joins TRBV19 and TRBJ1-2; no reliable D call. Germline V gene lookup returns CDR1 LNHDA and CDR2 SQIVND (reference sequence). Trimming took 2 bases from V and 5 from J, leaving 15 bases between them. This CDR3 region has 15 residues. The CDR3 loop is CASSISVGFRYGYTF. CDR3 sequence (DNA): TGTGCCAGTAGTATATCTGTCGGGTTTAGATATGGCTACACCTTC. Supplemented by reference TRBV19 and TRBJ1-2, the full variable domain reads DGGITQSPKYLFRKEGQNVTLSCEQNLNHDAMYWYRQDPGQGLRLIYYSQIVNDFQKGDIAEGYSVSREKKESFPLTVTSAQKNPTAFYLCASSISVGFRYGYTFGSGTRLTVV.

The chain joins TRBV5-6 to TRBJ1-2, with TRBD1 identical over 10 bases. This CDR3 spans 19 amino acids. The germline V gene encodes CDR1 SGHDT and CDR2 YYEEEE. V dropped 0 bases and J dropped 6; count of bases not matched to a gene: 17. CDR3 sequence: CASSLAERPGQGWIDGYTF. CDR3 nucleotide sequence: TGTGCCAGCAGCTTGGCGGAACGACCGGGACAGGGGTGGATCGATGGCTACACCTTC.

CDR3 amino acids: CASSPRGWETQYF. DNA for the CDR3: TGTGCCAGCAGCCCGCGGGGTTGGGAGACCCAGTACTTC. V gene TRBV5-8 combines with J gene TRBJ2-5, with D possibly matching TRBD2 (6 bases). The CDR3 contains 13 residues. The V gene lost 4 bases and the J gene lost 5 bases, with 12 bases spanning the gap. The germline CDR1 and CDR2 sequences are SGHTS and YDEGEE.

The J gene is TRBJ2-7, the V gene TRBV7-9; D not resolved. Trimming stripped 4 bases from V and 2 bases from J, with 6 bases between. This CDR3 spans 12 amino acids. Germline CDR1 and CDR2: SEHNR and FQNEAQ (reference sequence). This CDR3 is CASSSHPYEQYF. CDR3 coding DNA: TGTGCCAGCAGCTCCCATCCCTACGAGCAGTACTTC.

The chain recombines TRBV14 with TRBJ2-7; TRBD1 might be the D (5 bases). The V gene's germline CDR1 is SGHDN and CDR2 FVKESK. The CDR3 spans 12 residues. V lost 4 bases, J lost 3 bases, and 7 bases lay in between. The CDR3 here is CASSRQGYEQYF. Here the CDR3 DNA reads TGTGCCAGCAGCCGTCAGGGCTACGAGCAGTACTTC.

J is TRBJ2-3 and V is TRBV28; TRBD2 matches at 11 bases. CDR3 length: 16 amino acids. The germline V gene has CDR1 MDHEN and CDR2 SYDVKM. Trimming at V came to 3 bases and at J to 3 bases, leaving 5 bases not matched to a gene. The CDR3 spells CASSFGSGRDTDTQYF. In DNA form, the CDR3 reads TGTGCCAGCAGTTTTGGTAGCGGGAGGGATACAGATACGCAGTATTTT.

The J gene is TRBJ2-5, the V gene TRBV9; maybe TRBD2 (6 bases). V dropped 0 bases and J dropped 2 bases, with 11 bases sitting between them. The germline gives CDR1 SGDLS, CDR2 YYNGEE. This CDR3 comprises 15 residues. The CDR3 region has the DNA TGTGCCAGCAGCGTAGGAGAGGGGAGGCAAGAGACCCAGTACTTC. Translation: CASSVGEGRQETQYF.

V gene TRBV7-9 combines with J gene TRBJ2-7, with a tentative D call TRBD1 (5 bases). The germline V gene has CDR1 SEHNR and CDR2 FQNEAQ (reference sequence). Deletions cut 5 bases from V and 0 bases from J, with 8 bases between. CDR3 length: 13 residues. This chain's CDR3 is CASSPDSSYEQYF. The DNA of the CDR3 is TGTGCCAGCAGCCCCGACAGCTCCTACGAGCAGTACTTC.

CDR3 nucleotide sequence: TGCGCCAGCAGCTTAGGACAGAGGGCCTACAATGAGCAGTTCTTC. Residues: CASSLGQRAYNEQFF. This chain connects TRBV5-1 to TRBJ2-1, with D tentatively TRBD1 (6 bases). Trimming stripped 2 bases from V and 2 bases from J, with 11 bases between. Germline-derived CDR1 and CDR2 are SGHRS and YFSETQ. The CDR3 sequence is 15 residues long.

The chain joins TRBV7-2 to TRBJ1-2; TRBD1 matches at 12 bases. Germline V gives CDR1 SGHTA, CDR2 FQGNSA. V lost 0 bases to trimming and J lost 3 bases; unmatched junction nucleotides: 8. The length of the CDR3 is 18 residues. The CDR3 DNA is TGTGCCAGCAGCTTAGCTCCGGGACAGGGGGCTTGGTACTATGGCTACACCTTC. As protein: CASSLAPGQGAWYYGYTF.

This clone was counted only a few times. The chain couples TRBV2 to TRBJ1-6; no definite D call. The V and J ends lost 3 bases and 10 bases respectively, with 7 bases between them. Germline CDR1 reads SNHLY; CDR2 reads FYNNEI. The CDR3 runs to 12 residues. CDR3: CASSDPLSPLHF. CDR3 sequence (DNA): TGTGCCAGCAGTGACCCGTTGTCACCCCTCCACTTT.

This clone appeared a single time. A read error may produce the germline difference seen at one junction end. The CDR3 nucleotides read TGCGCCAGCAGCCAAGATCTACAGCGGGAGGTGTTTGACTTC. As protein: CASSQDLQREVFDF. This sequence joins TRBV4-3 and TRBJ2-7, with 9 bases identical to TRBD2. The CDR3 is made up of 14 amino acids. From germline, CDR1 is LGHNA and CDR2 YSLEER.